A selection of T cell receptor beta chains follows, all from one sample in a study of blood T cell repertoires in COVID-19. Sequencing was performed with immunoSEQ multiplex PCR; in TCRdb, only in-frame clones are kept and a portion is missing. The data hold fewer than 150,000 clones, with roughly 85% observed a single time. The sample comprised peripheral blood. The receptors were sampled from a man aged 50 or older with acute or convalescent COVID-19. The CDR3 runs from the conserved cysteine through the conserved F or W. The D gene is left open where the match is weak. Rows give clone size only sometimes, using once, few, many, or a class for an expanded clone.

>TRBJ1-4|TRBV6-5|-|-
TGTGCCAGCAGACCGCAGGGGTCTAATGAAAAACTGTTTTTT
CASRPQGSNEKLFF
>TRBJ2-1|TRBV2|once|-
TGTGCCAGCAGTCTTCCCCCAGGTGAGCAGTTCTTC
CASSLPPGEQFF
>TRBJ1-6|TRBV9|-|-
TGTGCCAGCAGCGTAGACGGTTGGCAGGGTATTAATTCACCCCTCCACTTT
CASSVDGWQGINSPLHF
>TRBJ2-5|TRBV24-1|once|TRBD1
TGTGCCACCAGTGATTTGGGACAGGGGGCGAGAGAGACCCAGTACTTC
CATSDLGQGARETQYF
>TRBJ2-3|TRBV5-4|-|-
TGTGCCAGCAGCTTGGCAGGATCTCCAGATACGCAGTATTTT
CASSLAGSPDTQYF
>TRBJ2-7|TRBV5-1|once|TRBD2
TGCGCCAGCAGCACGGGACTAGTCTCCGGCGAGCAGTACTTC
CASSTGLVSGEQYF
>TRBJ2-1|TRBV30|-|-
TGTGCCTGGAATCGAGAGGGTAGCGAGCAGTTCTTC
CAWNREGSEQFF
>TRBJ2-1|TRBV11-2|once|TRBD1
TGTGCCAGCAGCACGCCGGGACAGGGGGTAAGTGAGCAGTTCTTC
CASSTPGQGVSEQFF
>TRBJ1-1|TRBV29-1|once|-
TGCAGCGTTCACACAGGGAACACTGAAGCTTTCTTT
CSVHTGNTEAFF
>TRBJ2-1|TRBV24-1|-|-
TGTGCCACCAGTGATCAGACACGCATCTCCTACAATGAGCAGTTCTTC
CATSDQTRISYNEQFF
>TRBJ1-2|TRBV6-1|-|-
TGTGCCAGCAGTGAGATTCTCGGAGGCTATGGCTACACCTTC
CASSEILGGYGYTF
>TRBJ1-1|TRBV13|-|-
TGTGCCAGCAGCTTAGGCCCAGGGAACACTGAAGCTTTCTTT
CASSLGPGNTEAFF
>TRBJ1-5|TRBV19|-|-
TGTGCCACCGCGAGGCCCTATCAGCCCCAGCATTTT
CATARPYQPQHF
>TRBJ2-3|TRBV5-6|-|TRBD2
TGTGCCAGCAGCTTGAGGGAGCGGGGAAGCACAGATACGCAGTATTTT
CASSLRERGSTDTQYF
>TRBJ1-2|TRBV28|-|-
TGTGCCCATGCCGGGGGCTACACCTTC
CAHAGGYTF
>TRBJ2-1|TRBV28|once|TRBD1
TGTGCCAGCAGCTCGGACAGGGCCATTGTCAATGAGCAGTTCTTC
CASSSDRAIVNEQFF
>TRBJ1-1|TRBV5-5|-|TRBD1
TGTGCCAGCAGCTCGGGACAGTACACTGAAGCTTTCTTT
CASSSGQYTEAFF
>TRBJ1-1|TRBV2|-|-
TGTGCCAGCATTGCCGACCAGGCCACTGAAGCTTTCTTT
CASIADQATEAFF
>TRBJ1-2|TRBV19|-|TRBD1
TGTGCCAGTAGTAAGGCAGGGGGCGCTCCCTATGGCTACACCTTC
CASSKAGGAPYGYTF
>TRBJ1-5|TRBV19|once|TRBD1
TGTGCCAGTAGTATCCCGGGACAGGGGGGCAATCAGCCCCAGCATTTT
CASSIPGQGGNQPQHF
>TRBJ2-1|TRBV5-4|-|TRBD2
TGTGCCAGCAGCTTGCTTAAAGGGCTAGCGGAGAACAATGAGCAGTTCTTC
CASSLLKGLAENNEQFF
>TRBJ2-3|TRBV19|-|TRBD2
TGTGCCAGCGGACTAGCGGGGGACACAGATACGCAGTATTTT
CASGLAGDTDTQYF
>TRBJ2-1|TRBV7-9|-|TRBD2
TGTGCCAGCAGCCCCCCCACTAGCGCCAGCTCCTACAATGAGCAGTTCTTC
CASSPPTSASSYNEQFF
>TRBJ2-1|TRBV9|-|-
TGTGCCAGCAGCGTAGCTTCCAGCTCCTACAATGAGCAGTTCTTC
CASSVASSSYNEQFF
>TRBJ1-3|TRBV11-3|once|-
TGTGCCAGCAGCCCTAGCTGGAACGAGAAAGGAAACACCATATATTTT
CASSPSWNEKGNTIYF
>TRBJ2-7|TRBV23-1|-|TRBD1
TGCGCCAGCAGTCAATCGATCGGACAGGGATTCGAGCAGTACTTC
CASSQSIGQGFEQYF
>TRBJ1-4|TRBV18|-|-
TGTGCCAGCTCACTCGGGGGAGATAATGAAAAACTGTTTTTT
CASSLGGDNEKLFF
>TRBJ2-3|TRBV27|-|TRBD2
TGTGCCAGCAGTTTCCAGGGACTAGCGGGAGCAGATACGCAGTATTTT
CASSFQGLAGADTQYF
>TRBJ1-3|TRBV7-8|-|-
TGTGCCAGCAGCCCTGGGGCAGGGCGTTGGGACACCATATATTTT
CASSPGAGRWDTIYF
>TRBJ2-7|TRBV11-2|-|-
TGTGCCAGCAGCGTCCCGGGACTCCTAGCCGAGCAGTACTTC
CASSVPGLLAEQYF
>TRBJ2-1|TRBV11-2|-|TRBD1
TGTGCCAGCAGCCCTAGGCAGGGGGAACGGGACAATGAGCAGTTCTTC
CASSPRQGERDNEQFF
>TRBJ2-2|TRBV13|-|TRBD1
TGTGCCAGCAGCAGCGGACCGGGACAGGGGAACGGGGAGCTGTTTTTT
CASSSGPGQGNGELFF
>TRBJ1-2|TRBV5-6|-|-
TGTGCCAGCAGTTGGTCCGGGTCAGTAGATGGCTACACCTTC
CASSWSGSVDGYTF
>TRBJ1-2|TRBV6-1|-|-
TGTGCCAGCAGTGAAGAGTTCGGGGGAAACTATGGCTACACCTTC
CASSEEFGGNYGYTF
>TRBJ1-6|TRBV25-1|-|TRBD1
TGTGCCAGCACATCCCAGGGGGTAACGGATTCACCCCTCCACTTT
CASTSQGVTDSPLHF
>TRBJ2-1|TRBV9|-|TRBD2
TGTGCCAGCAGCGGGGTAGCGGGGGGTTCTTACAATGAGCAGTTCTTC
CASSGVAGGSYNEQFF
>TRBJ1-1|TRBV28|many|-
TGTGCCAGCAGTTTAACAGGGAACACTGAAGCTTTCTTT
CASSLTGNTEAFF
>TRBJ1-5|TRBV29-1|-|TRBD1
TGCAGCGTTGATTCGGGACAGGACAATCAGCCCCAGCATTTT
CSVDSGQDNQPQHF
>TRBJ1-1|TRBV7-6|-|TRBD1
TGTGCCAGCAGCCCACGGACAGGGGCGCAGACTGAAGCTTTCTTT
CASSPRTGAQTEAFF
>TRBJ2-7|TRBV7-9|-|-
TGTGCCAGCAGCTTAGAGGGGGACGGTTACGAGCAGTACTTC
CASSLEGDGYEQYF
>TRBJ1-3|TRBV3-1/TRBV3-2|once|-
TGTGCCAGCAGCCAAGGACAGGGAAACACCATATATTTT
CASSQGQGNTIYF
>TRBJ2-1|TRBV7-9|-|TRBD2
TGTGCCAGCAGCTTGGTAGCGGGAGGGGGTGAGCAGTTCTTC
CASSLVAGGGEQFF
>TRBJ1-3|TRBV2|-|-
TGTGCCAGCAATGCAGGGTCAGGAAACACCATATATTTT
CASNAGSGNTIYF
>TRBJ2-5|TRBV5-1|-|TRBD2
TGCGCCAGCAGCTTCGAGGGAGGGGAGACCCAGTACTTC
CASSFEGGETQYF
>TRBJ1-6|TRBV14|once|-
TGTGCCAGCAGTCGACAGCCCTATAATTCACCCCTCCACTTT
CASSRQPYNSPLHF
>TRBJ2-3|TRBV27|-|-
TGTGCCAGCAGTTTATTATCCAGAAGCACAGATACGCAGTATTTT
CASSLLSRSTDTQYF
>TRBJ2-7|TRBV27|-|-
TGTGCCAGCAGTTTAGAGGGAGGCTCCTACGAGCAGTACTTC
CASSLEGGSYEQYF
>TRBJ2-7|TRBV27|-|TRBD2
TGTGCCAGCAGTTTCCTGGGACTAGCGGGAGGGTCCCCCTACGAGCAGTACTTC
CASSFLGLAGGSPYEQYF